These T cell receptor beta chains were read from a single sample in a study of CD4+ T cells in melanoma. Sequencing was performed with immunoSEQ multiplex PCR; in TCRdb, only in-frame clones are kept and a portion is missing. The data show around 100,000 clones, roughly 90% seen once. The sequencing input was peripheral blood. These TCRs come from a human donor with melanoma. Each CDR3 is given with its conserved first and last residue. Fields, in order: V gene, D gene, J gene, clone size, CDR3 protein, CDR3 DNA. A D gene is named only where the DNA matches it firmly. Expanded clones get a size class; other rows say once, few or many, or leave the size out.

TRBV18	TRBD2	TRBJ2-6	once	CASSPRGLAVSGANVLTF	TGTGCCAGCTCACCCCGGGGACTAGCGGTCTCTGGGGCCAACGTCCTGACTTTC
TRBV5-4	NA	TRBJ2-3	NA	CASSLREISDTQYF	TGTGCCAGCAGCTTGAGGGAGATATCAGATACGCAGTATTTT
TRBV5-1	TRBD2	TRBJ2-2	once	CASSARLAGNTGELFF	TGCGCCAGCAGCGCCCGACTAGCGGGGAACACCGGGGAGCTGTTTTTT
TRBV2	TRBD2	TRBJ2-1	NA	CASSPTSGRSGNEQFF	TGTGCCAGCAGTCCCACTAGCGGGAGATCAGGCAATGAGCAGTTCTTC
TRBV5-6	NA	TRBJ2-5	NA	CASSLEGGQGPQETQYF	TGTGCCAGCAGCTTGGAGGGTGGGCAAGGACCGCAAGAGACCCAGTACTTC
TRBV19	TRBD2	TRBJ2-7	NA	CASSVTSGGRGEQYF	TGTGCCAGTAGTGTTACTAGCGGAGGTCGGGGGGAGCAGTACTTC
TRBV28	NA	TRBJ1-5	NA	CASSFRDLYQPQHF	TGTGCCAGCAGTTTTAGGGACCTATATCAGCCCCAGCATTTT
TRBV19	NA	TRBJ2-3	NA	CASSRLSDTQYF	TGTGCCAGTAGTAGGCTCTCGGATACGCAGTATTTT
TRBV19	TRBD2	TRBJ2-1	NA	CASSRTSGTFNEQFF	TGTGCCAGTAGTAGGACTAGCGGGACCTTCAATGAGCAGTTCTTC
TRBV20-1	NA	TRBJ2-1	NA	CSASPDNEQFF	TGCAGTGCTAGTCCTGACAATGAGCAGTTCTTC
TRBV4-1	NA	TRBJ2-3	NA	CASSQAKGLNTDTQYF	TGCGCCAGCAGCCAAGCGAAGGGACTTAACACAGATACGCAGTATTTT
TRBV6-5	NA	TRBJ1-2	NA	CASSLAGYYGYTF	TGTGCCAGCAGTTTGGCGGGTTACTATGGCTACACCTTC
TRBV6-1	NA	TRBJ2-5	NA	CASNSGREETQYF	TGTGCCAGCAACTCGGGACGGGAAGAGACCCAGTACTTC
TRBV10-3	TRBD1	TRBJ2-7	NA	CAISTIQGATPYEQYF	TGTGCCATCAGTACTATACAGGGGGCGACACCCTACGAGCAGTACTTC
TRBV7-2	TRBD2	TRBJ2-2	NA	CASSLAAGLANTGELFF	TGTGCCAGCAGCTTAGCGGCGGGACTAGCGAACACCGGGGAGCTGTTTTTT
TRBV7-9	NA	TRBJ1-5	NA	CASSFVPGGYSNQPQHF	TGTGCCAGCAGCTTCGTTCCCGGGGGATATAGCAATCAGCCCCAGCATTTT
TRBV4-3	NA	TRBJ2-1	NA	CASSQVLGGSYNEQFF	TGCGCCAGCAGCCAAGTTTTAGGGGGCTCCTACAATGAGCAGTTCTTC
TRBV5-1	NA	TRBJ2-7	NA	CASSLDSGGMGYEQYF	TGCGCCAGCAGCTTGGATAGTGGCGGGATGGGCTACGAGCAGTACTTC
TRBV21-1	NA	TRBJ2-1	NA	CASSKLRDGQDNEQFF	TGTGCCAGCAGCAAACTCCGGGACGGACAAGACAATGAGCAGTTCTTC
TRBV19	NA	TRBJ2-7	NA	CASSSRQLRERTYEQYF	TGTGCCAGTAGTTCTCGACAGCTTAGGGAGCGAACCTACGAGCAGTACTTC
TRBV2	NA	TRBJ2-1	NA	CASSEGRSSYNEQFF	TGTGCCAGCAGTGAGGGTAGGAGCTCCTACAATGAGCAGTTCTTC
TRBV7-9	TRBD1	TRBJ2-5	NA	CASSLAVPTGGGETQYF	TGTGCCAGCAGCTTAGCGGTACCGACAGGGGGGGGAGAGACCCAGTACTTC
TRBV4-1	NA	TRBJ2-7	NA	CASSPQLDLSYEQYF	TGCGCCAGCAGCCCGCAGCTAGACCTCTCCTACGAGCAGTACTTC
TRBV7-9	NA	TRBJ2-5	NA	CASSLPRGAQETQYF	TGTGCCAGCAGCTTACCCCGGGGGGCCCAAGAGACCCAGTACTTC
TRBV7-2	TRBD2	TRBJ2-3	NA	CASSLGGGWDTQYF	TGTGCCAGCAGCCTGGGCGGGGGTTGGGATACGCAGTATTTT
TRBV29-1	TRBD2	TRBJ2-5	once	CSVEGREEAFQETQYF	TGCAGCGTTGAGGGACGGGAGGAGGCCTTCCAAGAGACCCAGTACTTC
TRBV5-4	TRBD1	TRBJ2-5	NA	CASSFDRGVQETQYF	TGTGCCAGCAGCTTCGACAGGGGGGTTCAAGAGACCCAGTACTTC
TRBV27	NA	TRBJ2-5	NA	CASSTPRSREETQYF	TGTGCCAGCAGTACACCGAGGTCTAGGGAAGAGACCCAGTACTTC
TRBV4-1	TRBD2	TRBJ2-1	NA	CASRGTSGSYEQFF	TGCGCCAGCAGAGGGACTAGCGGGAGCTATGAGCAGTTCTTC
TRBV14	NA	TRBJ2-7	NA	CASSRLSGATYEQYF	TGTGCCAGCAGCCGCTTGTCGGGGGCAACCTACGAGCAGTACTTC
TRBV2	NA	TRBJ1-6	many	CASRGLQGSPLHF	TGTGCCAGCCGGGGACTTCAGGGATCACCCCTCCACTTT
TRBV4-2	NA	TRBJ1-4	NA	CASSQEGRNAVPFNEKLFF	TGTGCCAGCAGCCAAGAAGGGAGGAACGCCGTTCCTTTTAATGAAAAACTGTTTTTT
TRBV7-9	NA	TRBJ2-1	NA	CASSRLAGSLSYNEQFF	TGTGCCAGCAGCAGGCTTGCCGGGAGCCTCTCCTACAATGAGCAGTTCTTC
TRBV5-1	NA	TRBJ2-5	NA	CASSLGLQGGETQYF	TGCGCCAGCAGCTTGGGACTTCAGGGGGGGGAGACCCAGTACTTC
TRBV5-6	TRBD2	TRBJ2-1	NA	CASSLDVAGVGSYNEQFF	TGTGCCAGCAGCTTGGATGTAGCGGGAGTCGGCTCCTACAATGAGCAGTTCTTC
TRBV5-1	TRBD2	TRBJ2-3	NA	CASGGTSGGVTDTQYF	TGCGCCAGCGGTGGGACTAGCGGGGGAGTGACAGATACGCAGTATTTT
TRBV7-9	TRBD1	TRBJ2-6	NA	CASSPRQGTAYSGANVLTF	TGTGCCAGCAGCCCACGACAGGGAACGGCATATTCAGGGGCCAACGTCCTGACTTTC
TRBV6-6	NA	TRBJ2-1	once	CASRPLLSRHNEQFF	TGTGCCAGCAGACCGCTCTTATCCCGGCACAATGAGCAGTTCTTC
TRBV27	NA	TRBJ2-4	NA	CARTGWRRRLAKNIQYF	TGTGCCAGAACCGGGTGGCGAAGACGACTAGCCAAAAACATTCAGTACTTC
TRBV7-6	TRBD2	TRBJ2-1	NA	CASSYASGSSHNEQFF	TGTGCCAGCAGCTACGCTAGCGGGTCCTCCCACAATGAGCAGTTCTTC
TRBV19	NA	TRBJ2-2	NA	CASSIWGVRGTGELFF	TGTGCCAGTAGTATATGGGGTGTCAGGGGCACCGGGGAGCTGTTTTTT
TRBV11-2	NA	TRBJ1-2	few	CASSPSPNYGYTF	TGTGCCAGCAGCCCTAGCCCCAACTATGGCTACACCTTC
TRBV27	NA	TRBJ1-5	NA	CASSLTGGSNQPQHF	TGTGCCAGCAGTTTAACCGGGGGTAGCAATCAGCCCCAGCATTTT
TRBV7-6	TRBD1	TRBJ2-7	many	CASSPRQGAGEQYF	TGTGCCAGCAGCCCTAGACAGGGGGCGGGCGAGCAGTACTTC
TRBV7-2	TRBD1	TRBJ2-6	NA	CASSLLPTGAGANVLTF	TGTGCCAGCAGCTTACTCCCCACAGGGGCTGGGGCCAACGTCCTGACTTTC
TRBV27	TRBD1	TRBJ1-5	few	CASSLRTGRSHSNQPQHF	TGTGCCAGCAGCCTAAGGACAGGGAGAAGTCATAGCAATCAGCCCCAGCATTTT
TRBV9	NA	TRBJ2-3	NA	CASSVESDTQYF	TGTGCCAGCAGCGTAGAATCAGATACGCAGTATTTT
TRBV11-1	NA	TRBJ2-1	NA	CASRTPWGEQFF	TGTGCCAGCAGGACCCCGTGGGGTGAGCAGTTCTTC
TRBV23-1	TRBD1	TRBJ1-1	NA	CAKNRDREVKNTEAFF	TGCGCCAAGAACCGGGACAGGGAAGTGAAGAACACTGAAGCTTTCTTT
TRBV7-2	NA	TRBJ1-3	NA	CASSFPQSDTIYF	TGTGCCAGCAGCTTTCCTCAGTCAGACACCATATATTTT
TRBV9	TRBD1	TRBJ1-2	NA	CASSSYRGADYGYTF	TGTGCCAGCAGCTCTTACAGGGGAGCTGACTATGGCTACACCTTC
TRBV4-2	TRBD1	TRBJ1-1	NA	CASSQERPQRTGMGRMNTEAFF	TGTGCCAGCAGCCAAGAAAGACCGCAGAGGACAGGTATGGGACGCATGAACACTGAAGCTTTCTTT
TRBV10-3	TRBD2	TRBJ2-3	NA	CAILAGVSDTQYF	TGTGCCATTCTAGCGGGAGTCTCCGATACGCAGTATTTT
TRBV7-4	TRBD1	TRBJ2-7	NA	CASRPPRDRHYEQYF	TGTGCCAGCAGACCTCCCCGGGACAGACACTACGAGCAGTACTTC
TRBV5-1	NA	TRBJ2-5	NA	CASSLQVTGEETQYF	TGCGCCAGCAGCCTACAAGTGACGGGAGAAGAGACCCAGTACTTC
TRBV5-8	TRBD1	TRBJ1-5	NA	CASSPRVGTEHF	TGTGCCAGCAGCCCGAGGGTCGGGACAGAGCATTTT
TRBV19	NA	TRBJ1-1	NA	CASNHQGMNTEAFF	TGTGCCAGTAATCATCAGGGGATGAACACTGAAGCTTTCTTT
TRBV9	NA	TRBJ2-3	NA	CASTSGGHSTDTQYF	TGTGCCAGCACCTCGGGGGGACACTCCACAGATACGCAGTATTTT
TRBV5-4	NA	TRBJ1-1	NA	CASSPGGREESPEAFF	TGTGCCAGCAGCCCCGGAGGGCGGGAAGAATCCCCTGAAGCTTTCTTT